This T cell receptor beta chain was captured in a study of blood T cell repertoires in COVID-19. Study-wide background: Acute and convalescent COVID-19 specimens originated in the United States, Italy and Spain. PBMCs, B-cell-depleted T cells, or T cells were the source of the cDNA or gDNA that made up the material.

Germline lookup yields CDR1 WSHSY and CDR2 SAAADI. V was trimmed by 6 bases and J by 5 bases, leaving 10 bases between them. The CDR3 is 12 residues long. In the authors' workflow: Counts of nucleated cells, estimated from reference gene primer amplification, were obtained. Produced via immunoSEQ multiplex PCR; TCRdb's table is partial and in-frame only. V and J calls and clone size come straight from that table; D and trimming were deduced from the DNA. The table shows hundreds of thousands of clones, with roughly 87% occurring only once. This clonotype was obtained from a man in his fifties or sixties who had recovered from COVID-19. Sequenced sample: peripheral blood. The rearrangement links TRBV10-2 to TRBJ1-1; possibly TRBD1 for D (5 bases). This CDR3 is CASRRGETEAFF. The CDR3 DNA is TGCGCCAGCAGACGGGGGGAGACTGAAGCTTTCTTT.